Many counts were recorded for the clone carrying this T cell receptor (beta chain). Its specificity is unknown. The data stem from a study of breast tumors, draining lymph nodes, adjacent tissues. Breast cancer patients provided tissue from their axillary draining lymph nodes. The study, taken as a whole, reports: Most tumor T cells seemingly derive from lymph node, then expand in tumor. Tumor and nontumor repertoires were significantly more similar in luminal-like than in basal-like breast cancer. That most tumor T cells come from lymph nodes remained unproven. Tumors had less TCR diversity than lymph nodes, more than nontumor tissue.

TCRdb reprocessed the multiplex PCR reads via MiXCR and lists one record per CDR3 protein. The sample holds about 180,000 distinct CDR3 sequences; about 33% are singletons and the top ten take around 4.5%. The germline V gene encodes CDR1 SGHVS and CDR2 FNYEAQ. The length of the CDR3 is 15 residues. The V and J ends lost 5 bases and 4 bases respectively, with 12 bases between them. This clonotype was sampled from a female donor with breast cancer. Some clones in this sample may be carry-over from other donors' samples. The sequencing input was axillary lymph node tissue. The genes are TRBV7-6 and TRBJ2-6; D is unresolved. The CDR3 loop reads CASSPQEPGANVLTF. For the CDR3, the DNA is TGTGCCAGCAGCCCGCAAGAACCGGGGGCCAACGTCCTGACTTTC.